The 20 T cell receptor beta chains given below trace back to one sample, sequenced in a study of Ad26.COV2.S vaccination and SARS-CoV-2 variants. Noted treatment: around 19 received Ad26.COV2.S at low or high dose, single or two shots; five or six received placebo; per-sample allocation not given. Following the first vaccine or placebo injection, samples were taken on day 63. Data came from immunoSEQ multiplex PCR; TCRdb stores just in-frame clones and leaves some out. Of a few hundred thousand clones listed, approximately 87% are singletons. Sequencing was performed on peripheral blood, taken in a trial of Ad26.COV2.S vaccine versus placebo. Source of these receptors: a person between 18 and 65 years old who received the Ad26.COV2.S COVID-19 vaccine or a placebo.

The chain is built from TRBV9 and TRBJ1-5; D gene uncertain. CDR1 is SGDLS, CDR2 YYNGEE, per germline. Trimming cost V 3 bases and J 7 bases, with 14 bases left between them. This CDR3 has 14 amino acids. CDR3 nucleotide sequence: TGTGCCAGCAGCGCCGCTCCAGAAGGACAGCCCCAGCATTTT. This gives the protein CASSAAPEGQPQHF.

The chain is built from TRBV4-3 and TRBJ2-2; TRBD2 is a possible D gene (7 bases). V lost 7 bases and J lost 1, with 10 bases in between. This CDR3 is built from 14 residues. Looked up from germline, CDR1 is LGHNA and CDR2 is YSLEER. The CDR3 region has the DNA TGCGCCAGCACGCGGGGGCTGAACACCGGGGAGCTGTTTTTT. Amino acid sequence: CASTRGLNTGELFF.

This chain connects TRBV3-1 (or the pseudogene TRBV3-2) to TRBJ1-2; D is possibly TRBD1 (5 bases). There are 15 residues in the CDR3. Trimming pared 0 bases from V and 4 bases from J, leaving 12 bases between. Per the germline V gene, CDR1 is LGHDT and CDR2 is YNNKEL (reference sequence). The CDR3 loop is CASSQDDGAGYGYTF. Here the CDR3 DNA reads TGTGCCAGCAGCCAAGACGACGGGGCCGGCTATGGCTACACCTTC.

The genes are TRBV30 and TRBJ2-1; no reliable D call. V gave up 0 bases and J gave up 4 bases, with 7 bases separating them. CDR3 length: 13 amino acids. Per germline, CDR1 GTSNPN and CDR2 SVGIG (reference sequence). For the CDR3, the DNA is TGTGCCTGGAGTGTTGCAGAATACAATGAGCAGTTCTTC. Translated, it gives CAWSVAEYNEQFF.

This clone is a singleton in its sample. J is TRBJ1-2 and V is TRBV5-1, with no clear D. Trimming removed 4 bases at V and 3 bases at J, with 10 bases between. This CDR3 spans 13 amino acids. Per germline, CDR1 SGHRS and CDR2 YFSETQ. The CDR3 spells CASSRTRDYGYTF. DNA of the CDR3: TGCGCCAGCAGCCGAACAAGGGACTATGGCTACACCTTC.

The chain joins TRBV7-9 to TRBJ2-7, with D perhaps TRBD1 or TRBD2 (5 bases each). The CDR3 runs to 15 residues. Germline values: CDR1 SEHNR, CDR2 FQNEAQ (reference sequence). Trimming took 1 base from V and 6 from J, leaving 16 bases between them. The CDR3 region is CASSLVGTRTGEQYF. DNA of the CDR3: TGTGCCAGCAGCTTAGTCGGGACCCGTACCGGCGAGCAGTACTTC.

The rearrangement links TRBV29-1 to TRBJ2-3; D not certain. Trimming shortened V by 3 bases and J by 0 bases, and 7 bases separated the two germline ends. The length of the CDR3 is 13 residues. CDR1 SQVTM and CDR2 ANQGSEA come from the germline V gene. The CDR3 coding sequence is TGCAGCGTTGAGAGGTTTAGCACAGATACGCAGTATTTT. Protein sequence: CSVERFSTDTQYF.

The V call is TRBV28, the J call TRBJ1-5; no clear D gene. The CDR3 spans 14 residues. The germline gives CDR1 MDHEN, CDR2 SYDVKM. V was trimmed by 6 bases and J by 0 bases, leaving 9 bases between them. CDR3 sequence (DNA): TGTGCCAGCAGCAAGAGATATAGCAATCAGCCCCAGCATTTT. This codes for CASSKRYSNQPQHF.

The V gene is TRBV28, the J gene TRBJ1-5; D not resolved. This CDR3 is 14 amino acids long. Germline-derived CDR1 and CDR2 are MDHEN and SYDVKM. V lost 4 bases and J lost 1, with 8 bases in between. The CDR3 sequence: CASSSQWSNQPQHF. Written as DNA, the CDR3 is TGTGCCAGCAGTTCTCAGTGGAGCAATCAGCCCCAGCATTTT.

In its sample, this clone was seen once. The genes are TRBV2 and TRBJ1-1, with 7 bases that match TRBD1. The germline CDR1 and CDR2 sequences are SNHLY and FYNNEI. This CDR3 contains 18 residues. J gave up 1 base and V 0 bases, and 11 bases lay outside the gene matches. The chain's CDR3 is CASSEALNFRGPNTEAFF. As DNA, the CDR3 is TGTGCCAGCAGTGAAGCTTTAAATTTTAGGGGGCCGAACACTGAAGCTTTCTTT.

This clone came up once. The V gene is TRBV10-3, the J gene TRBJ1-2, with 7 nucleotides matching TRBD1. The CDR3 is made up of 15 amino acids. CDR1 is ENHRY and CDR2 is SYGVKD in the germline V gene. V shed 0 bases, J shed 4 bases, and the junction held 5 bases outside the gene matches. The CDR3 is CAISESTGLGYGYTF. As DNA, the CDR3 is TGTGCCATCAGTGAGTCGACAGGGCTAGGCTATGGCTACACCTTC.

The gene calls are TRBV4-1 and TRBJ2-1; TRBD2 aligns across 9 bases. J was trimmed by 14 bases and V by 4 bases; bases with no gene match: 6. The CDR3 is 12 residues long. Looked up from germline, CDR1 is MGHRA and CDR2 is YSYEKL. The CDR3: CASSRPGTSKFF. CDR3 coding DNA: TGCGCCAGCAGCCGCCCCGGGACTAGCAAGTTCTTC.

The CDR3 region is CASSLFGGGTDTQYF. In DNA form, the CDR3 reads TGTGCCAGCAGCTTGTTCGGGGGAGGCACAGATACGCAGTATTTT. The chain joins TRBV5-4 to TRBJ2-3; weak D call: TRBD2 (6 bases). The CDR3 is 15 residues long. Trimming took 1 base from V and 1 from J, leaving 10 bases between them. Germline loops: CDR1 SGHNT, CDR2 YYREEE (reference sequence).

The chain has TRBV7-2 and TRBJ1-3, with D perhaps TRBD1 (6 bases). The V gene's germline CDR1 is SGHTA and CDR2 FQGNSA. CDR3 length: 14 amino acids. With 4 bases removed from V and 2 bases from J, the gap between germline ends came to 9 bases. Here the CDR3 reads CASSSGQTGNTIYF. CDR3 DNA sequence: TGTGCCAGCAGCTCCGGACAGACTGGAAACACCATATATTTT.

The chain joins TRBV5-6 to TRBJ1-6, with a possible D match to TRBD1 (5 bases). The V end lost 7 bases, the J end lost 8 bases, and 19 bases lay between the germline ends. CDR3 size: 15 residues. Germline lookup yields CDR1 SGHDT and CDR2 YYEEEE. CDR3 sequence reads: CASGTTGGGYSPLHF. CDR3 nucleotides: TGTGCCAGCGGAACCACCGGGGGGGGTTATTCACCCCTCCACTTT.

This chain links TRBV29-1 with TRBJ2-7; 10 bases are shared with TRBD1. J lost 5 bases, V lost 4 bases, and 2 bases had no gene match. The V gene's germline CDR1 is SQVTM and CDR2 ANQGSEA. This CDR3 spans 12 amino acids. The CDR3: CSVAGTGDEQYF. For the CDR3, the DNA is TGCAGCGTTGCCGGGACAGGGGACGAGCAGTACTTC.

The chain employs TRBV28 and TRBJ2-1, with D perhaps given as TRBD1 or TRBD2 (5 bases each). The germline gives CDR1 MDHEN, CDR2 SYDVKM. V was shortened by 5 bases and J by 4 bases, with 15 bases between the two germline ends. CDR3 size: 15 residues. The CDR3 is CASSPPGRNYNEQFF. CDR3 DNA sequence: TGTGCCAGCAGTCCCCCGGGACGGAATTACAATGAGCAGTTCTTC.

The chain links TRBV9 to TRBJ1-5, with a weak D call TRBD1 (5 bases). V dropped 4 bases and J dropped 0 bases, with 8 bases sitting between them. Germline V gene data show CDR1 as SGDLS and CDR2 as YYNGEE. The CDR3 contains 14 residues. The CDR3, as DNA: TGTGCCAGCAGCACCACAGGTAGCAATCAGCCCCAGCATTTT. Translation gives CASSTTGSNQPQHF. Combining the CDR3 with reference TRBV9 and TRBJ1-5 gives the whole variable domain DSGVTQTPKHLITATGQRVTLRCSPRSGDLSVYWYQQSLDQGLQFLIQYYNGEERAKGNILERFSAQQFPDLHSELNLSSLELGDSALYFCASSTTGSNQPQHFGDGTRLSIL.

The V gene is TRBV5-4, the J gene TRBJ2-7; 7 bases agree with TRBD2. Germline V gene lookup returns CDR1 SGHNT and CDR2 YYREEE (reference sequence). The V and J ends lost 2 bases and 3 bases, in that order; junction bases with no gene match: 8. The CDR3 sequence is 15 residues long. The CDR3 spells CASSFGTSGGYEQYF. CDR3 DNA: TGTGCCAGCAGCTTTGGGACTTCGGGGGGCTACGAGCAGTACTTC.

This sequence joins TRBV9 and TRBJ2-3; 9 bases fit TRBD2. Germline V CDR1 and CDR2: SGDLS, YYNGEE. After removal of 0 bases from V and 4 bases from J, the junction contained 12 bases not matched to a gene. The CDR3 is 18 amino acids. In nucleotides, the CDR3 is TGTGCCAGCAGCGTAGGGTCGGAAAGCGGGGGGAGGGCAGATACGCAGTATTTT. This translates into CASSVGSESGGRADTQYF.